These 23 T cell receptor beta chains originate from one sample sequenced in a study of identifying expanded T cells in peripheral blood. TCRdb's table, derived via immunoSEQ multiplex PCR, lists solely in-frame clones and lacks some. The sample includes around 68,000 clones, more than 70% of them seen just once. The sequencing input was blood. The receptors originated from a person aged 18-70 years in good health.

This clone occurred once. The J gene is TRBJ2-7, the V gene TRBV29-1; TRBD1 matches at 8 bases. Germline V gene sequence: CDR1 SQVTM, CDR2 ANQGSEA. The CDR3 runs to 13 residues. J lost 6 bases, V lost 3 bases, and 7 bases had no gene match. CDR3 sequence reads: CSVDGRGLSEQYF. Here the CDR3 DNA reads TGCAGCGTTGACGGCAGGGGGCTATCCGAGCAGTACTTC.

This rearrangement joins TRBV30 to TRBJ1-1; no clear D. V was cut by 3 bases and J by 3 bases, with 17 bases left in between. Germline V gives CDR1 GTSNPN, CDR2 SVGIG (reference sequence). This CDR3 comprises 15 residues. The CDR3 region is CAWRREFTGDTEAFF. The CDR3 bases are TGTGCCTGGAGACGGGAGTTTACCGGGGACACTGAAGCTTTCTTT.

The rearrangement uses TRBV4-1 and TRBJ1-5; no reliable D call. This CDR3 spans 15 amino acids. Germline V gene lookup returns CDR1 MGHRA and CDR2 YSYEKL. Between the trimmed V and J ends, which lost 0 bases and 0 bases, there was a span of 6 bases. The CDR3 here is CASSQEQYSNQPQHF. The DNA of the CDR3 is TGCGCCAGCAGCCAAGAACAGTATAGCAATCAGCCCCAGCATTTT.

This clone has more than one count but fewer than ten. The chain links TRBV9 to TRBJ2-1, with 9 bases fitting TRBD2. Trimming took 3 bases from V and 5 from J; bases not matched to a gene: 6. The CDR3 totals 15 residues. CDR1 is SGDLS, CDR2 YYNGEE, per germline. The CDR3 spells CASSAVSGSNNEQFF. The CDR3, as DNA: TGTGCCAGCAGCGCAGTTAGCGGGAGTAACAATGAGCAGTTCTTC.

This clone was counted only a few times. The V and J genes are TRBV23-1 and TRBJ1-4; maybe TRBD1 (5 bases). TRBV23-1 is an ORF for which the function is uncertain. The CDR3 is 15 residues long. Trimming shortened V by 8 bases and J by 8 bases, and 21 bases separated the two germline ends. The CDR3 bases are TGCGCCAGCCGAAAGCCCGGGGGGAAGAGGGAAAAACTGTTTTTT. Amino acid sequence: CASRKPGGKREKLFF.

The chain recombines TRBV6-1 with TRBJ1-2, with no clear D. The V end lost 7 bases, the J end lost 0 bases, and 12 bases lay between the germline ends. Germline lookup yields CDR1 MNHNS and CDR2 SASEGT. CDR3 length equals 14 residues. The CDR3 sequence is CASTERRSNYGYTF. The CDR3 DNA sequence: TGTGCCAGCACCGAGAGGCGGTCTAACTATGGCTACACCTTC.

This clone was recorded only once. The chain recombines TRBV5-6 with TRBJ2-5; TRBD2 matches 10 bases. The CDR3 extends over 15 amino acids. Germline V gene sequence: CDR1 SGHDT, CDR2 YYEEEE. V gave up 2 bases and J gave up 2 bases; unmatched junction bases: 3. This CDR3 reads CASSFKLAGQETQYF. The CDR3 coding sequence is TGTGCCAGCAGCTTCAAACTAGCGGGACAAGAGACCCAGTACTTC.

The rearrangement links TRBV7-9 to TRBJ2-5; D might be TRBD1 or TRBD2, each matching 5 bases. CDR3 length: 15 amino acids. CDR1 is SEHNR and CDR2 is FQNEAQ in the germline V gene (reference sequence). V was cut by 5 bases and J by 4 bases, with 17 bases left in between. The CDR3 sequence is CASSPTGTRGETQYF. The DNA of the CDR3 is TGTGCCAGCAGCCCCACCGGGACCCGAGGAGAGACCCAGTACTTC.

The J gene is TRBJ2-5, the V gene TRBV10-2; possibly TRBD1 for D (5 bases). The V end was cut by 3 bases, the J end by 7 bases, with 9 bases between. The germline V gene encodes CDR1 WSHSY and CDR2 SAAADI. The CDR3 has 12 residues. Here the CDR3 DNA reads TGCGCCAGCAGTGAACTTACAGGGACCCAGTACTTC. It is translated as CASSELTGTQYF.

CDR3 nucleotide sequence: TGTGCCATCAGTGAGGCAGGGGCTAACTATGGCTACACCTTC. Translated, it gives CAISEAGANYGYTF. The chain joins TRBV10-3 to TRBJ1-2, with a weak D call TRBD1 (6 bases). CDR1 is ENHRY, CDR2 SYGVKD, per germline. The CDR3 contains 14 residues. V gave up 2 bases and J gave up 0 bases, with 7 bases separating them.

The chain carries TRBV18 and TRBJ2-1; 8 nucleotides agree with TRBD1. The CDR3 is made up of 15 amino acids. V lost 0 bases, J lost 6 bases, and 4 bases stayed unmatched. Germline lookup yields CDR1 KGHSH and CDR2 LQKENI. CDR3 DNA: TGTGCCAGCTCACCACCAAACAGGGGGAGCAATGAGCAGTTCTTC. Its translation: CASSPPNRGSNEQFF.

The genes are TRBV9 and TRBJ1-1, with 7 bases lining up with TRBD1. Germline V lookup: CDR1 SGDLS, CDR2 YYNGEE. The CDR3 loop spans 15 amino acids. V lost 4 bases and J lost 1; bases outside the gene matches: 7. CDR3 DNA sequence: TGTGCCAGCAGCCCCACGGGACAGTGGAACACTGAAGCTTTCTTT. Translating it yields CASSPTGQWNTEAFF.

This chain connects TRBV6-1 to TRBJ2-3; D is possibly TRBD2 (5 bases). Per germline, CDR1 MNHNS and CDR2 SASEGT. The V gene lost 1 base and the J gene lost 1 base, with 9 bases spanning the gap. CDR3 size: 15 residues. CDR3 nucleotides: TGTGCCAGCAGTGAAGTCGGGGTTCGCACAGATACGCAGTATTTT. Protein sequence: CASSEVGVRTDTQYF.

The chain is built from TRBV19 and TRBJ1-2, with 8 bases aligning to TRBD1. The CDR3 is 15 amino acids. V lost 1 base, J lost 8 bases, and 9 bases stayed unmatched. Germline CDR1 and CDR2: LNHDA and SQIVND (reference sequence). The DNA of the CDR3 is TGTGCCAGTAGTATAGCGGGGCAGGGGGCGCCCGGCTACACCTTC. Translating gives CASSIAGQGAPGYTF. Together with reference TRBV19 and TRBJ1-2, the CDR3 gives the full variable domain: DGGITQSPKYLFRKEGQNVTLSCEQNLNHDAMYWYRQDPGQGLRLIYYSQIVNDFQKGDIAEGYSVSREKKESFPLTVTSAQKNPTAFYLCASSIAGQGAPGYTFGSGTRLTVV.

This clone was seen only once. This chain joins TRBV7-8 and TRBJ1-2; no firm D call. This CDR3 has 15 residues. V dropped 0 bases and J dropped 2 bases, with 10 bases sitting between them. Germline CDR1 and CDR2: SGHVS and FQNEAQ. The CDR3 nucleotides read TGTGCCAGCAGCTTAGCGCTGGCAGACAACTATGGCTACACCTTC. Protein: CASSLALADNYGYTF.

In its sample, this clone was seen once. CDR3 bases: TGTGCCAGCAGCTTGGACTCTGGGGAGCTGTTTTTT. It encodes CASSLDSGELFF. The rearrangement links TRBV5-4 to TRBJ2-2; D is undetermined. The length of the CDR3 is 12 residues. Trimming stripped 0 bases from V and 8 bases from J, with 5 bases between. Germline CDR1 is SGHNT and CDR2 is YYREEE (reference sequence).

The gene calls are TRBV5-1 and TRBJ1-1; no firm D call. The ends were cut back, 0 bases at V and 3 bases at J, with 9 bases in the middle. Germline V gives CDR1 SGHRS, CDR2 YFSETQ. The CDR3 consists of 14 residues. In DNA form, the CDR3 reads TGCGCCAGCAGCTTGGAGGTTGTCGACACTGAAGCTTTCTTT. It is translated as CASSLEVVDTEAFF.

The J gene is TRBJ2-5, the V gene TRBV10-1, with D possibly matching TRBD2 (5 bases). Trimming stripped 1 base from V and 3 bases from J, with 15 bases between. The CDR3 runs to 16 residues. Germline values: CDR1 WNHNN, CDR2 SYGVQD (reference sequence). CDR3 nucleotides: TGCGCCAGCAGTGAGTATACGGGTTCGGGGAAAGAGACCCAGTACTTC. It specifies CASSEYTGSGKETQYF.

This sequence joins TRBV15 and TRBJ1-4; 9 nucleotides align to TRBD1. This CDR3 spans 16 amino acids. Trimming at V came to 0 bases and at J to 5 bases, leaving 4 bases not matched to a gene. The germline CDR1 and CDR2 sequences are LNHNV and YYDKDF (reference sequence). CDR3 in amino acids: CATSRDRGTGNEKLFF. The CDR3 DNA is TGTGCCACCAGCAGAGATCGCGGGACAGGGAATGAAAAACTGTTTTTT.

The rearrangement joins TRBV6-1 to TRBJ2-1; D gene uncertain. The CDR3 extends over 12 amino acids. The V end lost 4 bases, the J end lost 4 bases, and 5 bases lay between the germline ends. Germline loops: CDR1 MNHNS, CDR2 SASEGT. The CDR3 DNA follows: TGTGCCAGCAGTGTCAATTACAATGAGCAGTTCTTC. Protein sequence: CASSVNYNEQFF.

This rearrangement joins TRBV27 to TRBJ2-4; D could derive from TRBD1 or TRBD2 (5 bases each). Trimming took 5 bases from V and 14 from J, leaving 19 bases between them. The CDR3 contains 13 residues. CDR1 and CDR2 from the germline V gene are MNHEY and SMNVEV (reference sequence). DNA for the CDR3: TGTGCCAGCAGTCGAACCGGGACCGCAAGGGAGTACTTC. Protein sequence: CASSRTGTAREYF.

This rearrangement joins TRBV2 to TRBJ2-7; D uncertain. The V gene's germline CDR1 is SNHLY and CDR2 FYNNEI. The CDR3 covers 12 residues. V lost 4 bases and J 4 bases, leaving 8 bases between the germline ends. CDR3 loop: CASSGATYEQYF. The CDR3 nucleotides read TGTGCCAGCAGTGGGGCAACATACGAGCAGTACTTC. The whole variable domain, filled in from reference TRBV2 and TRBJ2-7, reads EPEVTQTPSHQVTQMGQEVILRCVPISNHLYFYWYRQILGQKVEFLVSFYNNEISEKSEIFDDQFSVERPDGSNFTLKIRSTKLEDSAMYFCASSGATYEQYFGPGTRLTVT.

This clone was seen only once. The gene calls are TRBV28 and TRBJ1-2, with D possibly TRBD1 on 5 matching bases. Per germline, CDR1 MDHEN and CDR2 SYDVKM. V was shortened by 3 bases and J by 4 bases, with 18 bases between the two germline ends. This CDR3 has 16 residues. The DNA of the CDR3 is TGTGCCAGCAGTTTTATCTTCGCAGGGTCGGGCTATGGCTACACCTTC. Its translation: CASSFIFAGSGYGYTF.